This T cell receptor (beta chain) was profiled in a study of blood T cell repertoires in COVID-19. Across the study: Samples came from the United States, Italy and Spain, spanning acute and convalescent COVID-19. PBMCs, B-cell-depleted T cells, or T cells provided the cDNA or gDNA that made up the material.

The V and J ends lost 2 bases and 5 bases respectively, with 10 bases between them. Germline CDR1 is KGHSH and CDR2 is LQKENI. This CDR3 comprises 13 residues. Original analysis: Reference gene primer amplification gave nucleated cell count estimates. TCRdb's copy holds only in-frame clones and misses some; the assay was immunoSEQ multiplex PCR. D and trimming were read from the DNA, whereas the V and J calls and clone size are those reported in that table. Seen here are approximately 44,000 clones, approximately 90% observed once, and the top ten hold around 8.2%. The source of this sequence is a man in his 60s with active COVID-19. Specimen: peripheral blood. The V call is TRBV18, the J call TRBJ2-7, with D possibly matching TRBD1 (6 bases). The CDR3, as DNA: TGTGCCAGCTCACCAGATTCAGGGGACGAGCAGTACTTC. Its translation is CASSPDSGDEQYF. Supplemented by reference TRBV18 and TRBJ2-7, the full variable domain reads NAGVMQNPRHLVRRRGQEARLRCSPMKGHSHVYWYRQLPEEGLKFMVYLQKENIIDESGMPKERFSAEFPKEGPSILRIQQVVRGDSAAYFCASSPDSGDEQYFGPGTRLTVT.